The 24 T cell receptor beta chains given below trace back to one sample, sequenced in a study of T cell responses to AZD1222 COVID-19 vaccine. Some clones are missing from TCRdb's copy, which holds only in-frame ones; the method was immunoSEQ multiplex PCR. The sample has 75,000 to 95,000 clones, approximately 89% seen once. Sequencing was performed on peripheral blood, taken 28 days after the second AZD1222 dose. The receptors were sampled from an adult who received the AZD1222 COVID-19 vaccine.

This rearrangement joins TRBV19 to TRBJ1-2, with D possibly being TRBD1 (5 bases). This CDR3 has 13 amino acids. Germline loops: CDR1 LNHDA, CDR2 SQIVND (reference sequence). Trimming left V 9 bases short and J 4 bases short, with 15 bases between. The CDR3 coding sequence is TGTGCCAGCAGGGAAGGCCCCGGCTATGGCTACACCTTC. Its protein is CASREGPGYGYTF.

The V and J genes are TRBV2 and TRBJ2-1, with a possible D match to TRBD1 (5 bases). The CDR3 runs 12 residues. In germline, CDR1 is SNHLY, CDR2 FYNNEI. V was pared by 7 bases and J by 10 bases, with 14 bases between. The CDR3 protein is CASKGDFGEQFF. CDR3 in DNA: TGTGCCAGCAAAGGGGATTTTGGGGAGCAGTTCTTC.

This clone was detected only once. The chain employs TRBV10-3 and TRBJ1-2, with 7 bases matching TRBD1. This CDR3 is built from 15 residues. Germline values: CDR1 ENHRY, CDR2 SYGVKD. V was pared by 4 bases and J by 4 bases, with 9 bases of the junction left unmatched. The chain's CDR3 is CAISAIRDSVYGYTF. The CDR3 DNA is TGTGCCATCAGTGCGATCCGGGACAGCGTCTATGGCTACACCTTC.

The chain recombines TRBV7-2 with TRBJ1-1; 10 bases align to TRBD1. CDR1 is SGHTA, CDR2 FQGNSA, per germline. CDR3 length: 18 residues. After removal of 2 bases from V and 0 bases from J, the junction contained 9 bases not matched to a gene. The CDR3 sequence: CASSLRAGTGALNTEAFF. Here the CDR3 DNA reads TGTGCCAGCAGCTTAAGGGCCGGGACAGGGGCATTGAACACTGAAGCTTTCTTT.

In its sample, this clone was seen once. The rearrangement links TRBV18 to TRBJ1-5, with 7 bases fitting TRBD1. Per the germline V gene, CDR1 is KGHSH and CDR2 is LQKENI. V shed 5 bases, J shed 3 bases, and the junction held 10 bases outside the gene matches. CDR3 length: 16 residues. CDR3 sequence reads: CASSATGANYNQPQHF. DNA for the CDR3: TGTGCCAGCTCAGCAACAGGGGCCAATTACAATCAGCCCCAGCATTTT.

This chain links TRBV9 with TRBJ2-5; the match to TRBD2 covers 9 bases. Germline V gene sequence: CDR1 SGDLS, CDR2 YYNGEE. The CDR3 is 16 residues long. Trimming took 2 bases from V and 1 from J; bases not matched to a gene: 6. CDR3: CASSVMGGGAQETQYF. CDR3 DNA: TGTGCCAGCAGCGTTATGGGCGGGGGGGCCCAAGAGACCCAGTACTTC.

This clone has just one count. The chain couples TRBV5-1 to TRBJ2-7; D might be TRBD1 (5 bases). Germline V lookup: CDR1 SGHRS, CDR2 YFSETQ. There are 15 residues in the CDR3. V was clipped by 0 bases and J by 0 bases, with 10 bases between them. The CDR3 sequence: CASSLDIQDSYEQYF. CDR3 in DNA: TGCGCCAGCAGCTTGGATATACAGGACTCCTACGAGCAGTACTTC.

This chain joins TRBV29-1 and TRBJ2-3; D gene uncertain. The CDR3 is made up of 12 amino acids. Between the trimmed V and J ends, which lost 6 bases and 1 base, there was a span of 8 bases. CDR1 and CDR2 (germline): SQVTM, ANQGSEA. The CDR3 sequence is CSVSGRTDTQYF. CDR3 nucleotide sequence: TGCAGCGTGTCCGGACGCACAGATACGCAGTATTTT.

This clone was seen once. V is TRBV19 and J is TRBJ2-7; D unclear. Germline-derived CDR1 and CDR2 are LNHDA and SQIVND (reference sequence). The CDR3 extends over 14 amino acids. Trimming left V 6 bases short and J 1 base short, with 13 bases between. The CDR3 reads CASRPRTGSYEQYF. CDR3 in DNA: TGTGCCAGTAGGCCACGTACTGGATCCTACGAGCAGTACTTC.

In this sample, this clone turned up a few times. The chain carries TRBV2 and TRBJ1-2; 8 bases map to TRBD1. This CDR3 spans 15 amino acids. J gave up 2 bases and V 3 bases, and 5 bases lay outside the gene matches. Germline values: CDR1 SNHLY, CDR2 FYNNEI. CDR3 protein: CASSEGTGYNYGYTF. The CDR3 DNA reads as TGTGCCAGCAGTGAGGGGACAGGTTACAACTATGGCTACACCTTC. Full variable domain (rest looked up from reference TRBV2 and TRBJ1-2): EPEVTQTPSHQVTQMGQEVILRCVPISNHLYFYWYRQILGQKVEFLVSFYNNEISEKSEIFDDQFSVERPDGSNFTLKIRSTKLEDSAMYFCASSEGTGYNYGYTFGSGTRLTVV.

The CDR3 reads CASSVVAATDTQYF. The CDR3 coding sequence is TGTGCCAGCAGCGTAGTCGCGGCGACAGATACGCAGTATTTT. J is TRBJ2-3 and V is TRBV9; D not resolved. V was trimmed by 0 bases and J by 3 bases, leaving 8 bases between them. CDR3 length equals 14 residues. Germline assignment: CDR1 SGDLS and CDR2 YYNGEE.

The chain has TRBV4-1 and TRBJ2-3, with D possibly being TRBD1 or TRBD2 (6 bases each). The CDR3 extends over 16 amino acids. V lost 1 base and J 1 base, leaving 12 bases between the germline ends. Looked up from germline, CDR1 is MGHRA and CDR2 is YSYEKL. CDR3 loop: CASSQGYREGTDTQYF. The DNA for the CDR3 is TGCGCCAGCAGCCAAGGGTACAGGGAGGGCACAGATACGCAGTATTTT.

This CDR3 is CASSYRDSYNEQFF. The CDR3 nucleotides are TGTGCCAGCAGCTACAGGGACTCCTACAATGAGCAGTTCTTC. The chain joins TRBV28 to TRBJ2-1; TRBD1 might be the D (6 bases). Germline assignment: CDR1 MDHEN and CDR2 SYDVKM. V lost 6 bases and J 0 bases, leaving 9 bases between the germline ends. The CDR3 spans 14 residues.

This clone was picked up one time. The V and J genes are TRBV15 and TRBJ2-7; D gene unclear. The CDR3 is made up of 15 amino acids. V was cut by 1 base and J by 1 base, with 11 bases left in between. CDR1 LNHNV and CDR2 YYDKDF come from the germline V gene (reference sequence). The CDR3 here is CATSRGDGVSYEQYV. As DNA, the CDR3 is TGTGCCACCAGCAGAGGGGATGGGGTTTCCTACGAGCAGTACGTC.

CDR3 nucleotides: TGCGCCAGCAGCCCCAGCGGGGCTTTACAAGAGACCCAGTACTTC. It specifies CASSPSGALQETQYF. The chain couples TRBV5-1 to TRBJ2-5, with 7 bases lining up with TRBD2. Germline CDR1 and CDR2: SGHRS and YFSETQ. CDR3 size: 15 residues. The ends lost 4 bases at V and 2 bases at J; junction bases unmatched: 8. Combining the CDR3 with reference TRBV5-1 and TRBJ2-5 gives the whole variable domain KAGVTQTPRYLIKTRGQQVTLSCSPISGHRSVSWYQQTPGQGLQFLFEYFSETQRNKGNFPGRFSGRQFSNSRSEMNVSTLELGDSALYLCASSPSGALQETQYFGPGTRLLVL.

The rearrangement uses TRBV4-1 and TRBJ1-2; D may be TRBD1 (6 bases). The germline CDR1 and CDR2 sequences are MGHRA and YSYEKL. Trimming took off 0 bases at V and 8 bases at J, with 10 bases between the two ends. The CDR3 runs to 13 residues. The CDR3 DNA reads TGCGCCAGCAGCCAAGATGGTGGGGGCGGCTACACCTTC. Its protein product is CASSQDGGGGYTF.

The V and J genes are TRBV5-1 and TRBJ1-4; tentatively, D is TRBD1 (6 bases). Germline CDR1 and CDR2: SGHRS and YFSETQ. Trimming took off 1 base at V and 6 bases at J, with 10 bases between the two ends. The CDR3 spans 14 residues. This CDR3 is CASSLTGFDEKLFF. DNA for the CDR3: TGCGCCAGCAGCTTGACAGGGTTTGATGAAAAACTGTTTTTT.

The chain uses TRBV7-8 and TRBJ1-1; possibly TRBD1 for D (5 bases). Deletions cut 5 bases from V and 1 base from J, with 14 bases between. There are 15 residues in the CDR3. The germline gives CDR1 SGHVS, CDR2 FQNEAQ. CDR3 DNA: TGTGCCAGCAGCCCGGATGTGGGGCCGAACACTGAAGCTTTCTTT. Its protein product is CASSPDVGPNTEAFF. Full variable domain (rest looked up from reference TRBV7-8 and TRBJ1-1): GAGVSQSPRYKVAKRGQDVALRCDPISGHVSLFWYQQALGQGPEFLTYFQNEAQLDKSGLPSDRFFAERPEGSVSTLKIQRTQQEDSAVYLCASSPDVGPNTEAFFGQGTRLTVV.

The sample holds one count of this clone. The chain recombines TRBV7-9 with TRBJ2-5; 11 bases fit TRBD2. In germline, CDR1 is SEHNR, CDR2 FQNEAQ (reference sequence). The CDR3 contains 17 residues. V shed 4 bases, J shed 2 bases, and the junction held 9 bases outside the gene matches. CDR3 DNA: TGTGCCAGCAGCTCCGGTCGTACTAGCGGGGGACAAGAGACCCAGTACTTC. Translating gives CASSSGRTSGGQETQYF.

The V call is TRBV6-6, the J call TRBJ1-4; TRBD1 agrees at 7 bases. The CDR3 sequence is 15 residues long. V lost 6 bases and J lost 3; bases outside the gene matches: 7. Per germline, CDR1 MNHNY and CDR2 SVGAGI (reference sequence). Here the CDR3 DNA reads TGTGCCAGCAGCCATACAGGGGTTGCTAATGAAAAACTGTTTTTT. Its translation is CASSHTGVANEKLFF.

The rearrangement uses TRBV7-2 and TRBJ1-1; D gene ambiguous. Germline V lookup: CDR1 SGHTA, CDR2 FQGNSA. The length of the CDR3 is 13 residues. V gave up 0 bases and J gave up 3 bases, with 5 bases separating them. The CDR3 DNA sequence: TGTGCCAGCAGCTTAGCGGGGTACACTGAAGCTTTCTTT. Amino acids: CASSLAGYTEAFF.

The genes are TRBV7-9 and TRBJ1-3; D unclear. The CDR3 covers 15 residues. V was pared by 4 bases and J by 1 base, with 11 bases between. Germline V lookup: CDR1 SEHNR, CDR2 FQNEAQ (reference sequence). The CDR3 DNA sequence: TGTGCCAGCAGCTCCGACTTATTGTCTGGAAACACCATATATTTT. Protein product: CASSSDLLSGNTIYF.

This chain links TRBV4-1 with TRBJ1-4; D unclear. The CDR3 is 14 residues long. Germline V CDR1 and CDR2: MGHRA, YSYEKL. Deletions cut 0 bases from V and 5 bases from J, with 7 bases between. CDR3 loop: CASSQENQNEKLFF. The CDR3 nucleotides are TGCGCCAGCAGCCAAGAAAACCAAAATGAAAAACTGTTTTTT.

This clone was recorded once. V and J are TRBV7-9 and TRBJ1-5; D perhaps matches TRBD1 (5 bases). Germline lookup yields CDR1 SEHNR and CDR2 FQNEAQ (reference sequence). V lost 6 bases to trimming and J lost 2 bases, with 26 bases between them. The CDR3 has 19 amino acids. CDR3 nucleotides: TGTGCCAGCAGGTCGAGGGGACTAGCTCACCTTAGTTGCAATCAGCCCCAGCATTTT. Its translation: CASRSRGLAHLSCNQPQHF.